Listed below are T cell receptor beta chains from one sample, sequenced in a study of response to subunit inactivated influenza vaccine. In TCRdb, the RT-PCR reads were re-called with MiXCR into one record per CDR3 protein. The table lists about 240,000 distinct CDR3 sequences, 10% to 15% of them singletons. This specimen was non-naive T cells sorted from PBMCs, taken 14 days before vaccination. All receptors come from a man aged 50-60 years who received an inactivated influenza vaccine. The CDR3 runs from the conserved cysteine through the conserved F or W. Each record gives: J gene, clone size, V gene, D gene, CDR3 DNA, CDR3 protein. A D gene is named only where the DNA matches it firmly. Clone size is given for some rows only: seen once, a few or many times, or a class if the clone is expanded.

>TRBJ1-1|-|TRBV21-1|-
TGTGCCAGCAGCAAAATACACCCCCCCTGGTACACTGAAGCTTTCTTT
CASSKIHPPWYTEAFF
>TRBJ1-1|many|TRBV28|TRBD1
TGTGCCAGCAGCAGGACAGGGGAGACTGAAGCTTTCTTT
CASSRTGETEAFF
>TRBJ1-5|many|TRBV4-3|-
TGCGCCAGCAGCCAAGATACGTGGAGTCCCCAGCATTTT
CASSQDTWSPQHF
>TRBJ2-5|few|TRBV12-3/TRBV12-4|-
TGTGCCATCACGCGCGGGGGCGGAGAGACCCAGTACTTC
CAITRGGGETQYF
>TRBJ2-7|-|TRBV7-2|TRBD2
TGTGCCAGCAGCCTAAGCGGGGGCCGCTCCTACGAGCAGTACTTC
CASSLSGGRSYEQYF
>TRBJ2-1|few|TRBV20-1|TRBD2
TGCAGTGCTCAAGAGGCTAGCGGGAGGAAACCCCACGAGCAGTTCTTC
CSAQEASGRKPHEQFF
>TRBJ2-7|few|TRBV7-2|-
TGTGCCAGCAGCTTAGGCCCAGGCTACTACGAGCAGTACTTC
CASSLGPGYYEQYF
>TRBJ2-3|-|TRBV5-6|-
TGTGCCAGCAGCTTGGATCCGTCCTCGACAGATACGCAGTATTTT
CASSLDPSSTDTQYF
>TRBJ2-3|few|TRBV24-1|-
TGTGCCACCATGGCCTGGGGTGGGGTAGATACGCAGTATTTT
CATMAWGGVDTQYF
>TRBJ2-3|few|TRBV4-2|-
TGTGCCAGCAGCCGTGACAGATTAGATACGCAGTATTTT
CASSRDRLDTQYF
>TRBJ2-7|-|TRBV4-3|TRBD1
TGCGCCAGCAGCCAGCAACAGGGGTACGAGCAGTACTTC
CASSQQQGYEQYF
>TRBJ2-7|-|TRBV10-3|-
TGTGCCGCCAAGACAAGCTGGGAGCAGTACTTC
CAAKTSWEQYF
>TRBJ2-1|-|TRBV14|-
TGTGCCAGCAGCCAAGGAGAGGGTCCGGGACGACGGGAGCAGTTCTTC
CASSQGEGPGRREQFF
>TRBJ2-7|few|TRBV6-5|-
TGTGCCAGCAGTTACTCGGGGGCAGGGGTTACCGAGCAGTACTTC
CASSYSGAGVTEQYF
>TRBJ2-3|many|TRBV5-6|TRBD2
TGTGCCAGCAGCGGCCGGACTAGCGGGGACTACACGCAGTATTTT
CASSGRTSGDYTQYF
>TRBJ2-3|-|TRBV5-1|-
TGCGCCAGCAGCCCAGGGACTGCACGGGATACGCAGTATTTT
CASSPGTARDTQYF
>TRBJ2-5|few|TRBV6-1|-
TGTGCCAGCAGTCCGACCTATCTGTTTTCGGGACTGTACCAAGAGACCCAGTACTTC
CASSPTYLFSGLYQETQYF
>TRBJ2-1|-|TRBV4-2|TRBD2
TGTGCCAGCAGCCCCGAGAGCGGGATAAGGCAGTTCTTC
CASSPESGIRQFF
>TRBJ1-1|few|TRBV5-1|-
TGCGCCAGCAGCTTCTTGGGGGGGAGCAAAAACACTGAAGCTTTCTTT
CASSFLGGSKNTEAFF
>TRBJ2-2|-|TRBV5-1|-
TGCGCCAGCAGTCAGGCCCTCACCGGGGAGCTGTTTTTT
CASSQALTGELFF
>TRBJ2-7|few|TRBV2|-
TGTGCCAGCAGTGAACGACTGGACCAGATCTACGAGCAGTACTTC
CASSERLDQIYEQYF
>TRBJ2-5|-|TRBV11-2|-
TGTGCCAGCAGCTTGGGCAGGTTAGCAGAGACCCAGTACTTC
CASSLGRLAETQYF
>TRBJ2-7|-|TRBV7-3|-
TGTGCCAGCAAGACCTCAAGCGGCTCCTACGAGCAGTACTTC
CASKTSSGSYEQYF
>TRBJ1-1|few|TRBV20-1|-
TGCAGTCTACACCGGACAGATAACACTGAAGCTTTCTTT
CSLHRTDNTEAFF
>TRBJ2-6|-|TRBV27|TRBD2
TGTGCCAGCACTGATAGCGGGAGGTACTCTGGGGCCAACGTCCTGACTTTC
CASTDSGRYSGANVLTF
>TRBJ2-5|many|TRBV7-9|-
TGTGCCAGCAGCCCCGAGAGTGAGACCCAGTACTTC
CASSPESETQYF
>TRBJ2-2|many|TRBV5-1|TRBD2
TGCGCCAGCAGCTGGACTAGCGGGGACACCGGGGAGCTGTTTTTT
CASSWTSGDTGELFF
>TRBJ2-3|-|TRBV29-1|TRBD2
TGCCTCCGTCGGGGGGGAAGCACAGATACGCAGTATTTT
CLRRGGSTDTQYF
>TRBJ1-3|few|TRBV7-6|-
TGTGCCAGCAGCTTAAGGGGCTCGGATAGAAACACCATATATTTT
CASSLRGSDRNTIYF
>TRBJ2-1|-|TRBV12-3/TRBV12-4|-
TGTGCCAGCAGTTTAGGTTGGGGGAGTTCGAATGAGCAGTTCTTC
CASSLGWGSSNEQFF
>TRBJ2-5|few|TRBV6-2/TRBV6-3|TRBD2
TGTGCCAGCAGTTCCCAGACTAGCCGTGGAGAGACCCAGTACTTC
CASSSQTSRGETQYF
>TRBJ1-4|few|TRBV2|TRBD1
TGTGCCAGCAGCTTAGGACAGGGGAGAGAAAAACTGTTTTTT
CASSLGQGREKLFF
>TRBJ1-2|few|TRBV30|-
TGTGCCTGGAGTCCCCGACCAAACTATGGCTACACCTTC
CAWSPRPNYGYTF
>TRBJ2-7|few|TRBV20-1|TRBD2
TGCAGTGCTTACCCGGCAGGACTAGCGGGTTCAACCTACGAGCAGTACTTC
CSAYPAGLAGSTYEQYF
>TRBJ2-5|-|TRBV2|-
TGTGCCAGCAGCAGGACAAGGGAGGAGGCCCAGTACTTC
CASSRTREEAQYF
>TRBJ2-6|few|TRBV9|-
TGTGCCAGCAGCGTAGGTCTCAGGGTGACCTCTGGGGCCAACGTCCTGACTTTC
CASSVGLRVTSGANVLTF
>TRBJ1-2|-|TRBV11-1|-
TGTGCCAGCAGCTTAGGGGACCCACGAACTTCCCTCTACTATGGCTACACCTTC
CASSLGDPRTSLYYGYTF
>TRBJ1-1|-|TRBV12-3/TRBV12-4|TRBD1
TGTGCCAGCTCTGGGACAGCTAGGAACACTGAAGCTTTCTTT
CASSGTARNTEAFF
>TRBJ2-7|many|TRBV29-1|-
TGCAGCGTTGGGTTCGGGGAAACCTACGAGCAGTACTTC
CSVGFGETYEQYF
>TRBJ2-2|few|TRBV11-2|TRBD1
TGTGCCAGCAGCCCGACAGGGGGCGCGAACACCGGGGAGCTGTTTTTT
CASSPTGGANTGELFF
>TRBJ2-7|few|TRBV7-2|-
TGTGCCAGCAGCGACGGAAGGTTTAGGGTCGAGCAGTACTTC
CASSDGRFRVEQYF
>TRBJ2-1|-|TRBV5-1|-
TGCGCCAGCAGCTCCGGGACCCCCCCCTACAATGAGCAGTTCTTC
CASSSGTPPYNEQFF
>TRBJ2-7|many|TRBV28|-
TGTGCCAGCAGTTCAAACAGGGTCCACGAGCAGTACTTC
CASSSNRVHEQYF
>TRBJ2-3|few|TRBV20-1|TRBD2
TGCAGTGCTACGACTAGCGGGAGTGAAGATACGCAGTATTTT
CSATTSGSEDTQYF
>TRBJ1-2|-|TRBV4-2|-
TGTGCCAGCAGCCAAGAACTGGCAGGGAACTATGGCTACACCTTC
CASSQELAGNYGYTF
>TRBJ2-7|-|TRBV12-3/TRBV12-4|TRBD1
TGTGCCAGCAGTTGGGGACAGGGGGCGAACTACGAGCAGTACTTC
CASSWGQGANYEQYF
>TRBJ2-5|few|TRBV27|-
TGTGCCAGCAGGGGGTTACGAGAGACCCAGTACTTC
CASRGLRETQYF
>TRBJ1-2|-|TRBV21-1|-
TGTGCCACCAAGCGAACGGGAGTTGGATATGGCTACACCTTC
CATKRTGVGYGYTF
>TRBJ2-4|many|TRBV2|-
TGTGCCAGCCACGGGACTCTCCTAGCCAAAAACATTCAGTACTTC
CASHGTLLAKNIQYF
>TRBJ1-1|few|TRBV5-1|-
TGCGCCAGCAGCTCTCAGGGGCTGGGGAACACTGAAGCTTTCTTT
CASSSQGLGNTEAFF
>TRBJ1-6|many|TRBV28|-
TGTGCCAGCACCCACTCCTATAATTCACCCCTCCACTTT
CASTHSYNSPLHF
>TRBJ2-7|many|TRBV13|-
TGTGCCAGCAGCGAAGCTAGGTCCTACGAGCAGTACTTC
CASSEARSYEQYF
>TRBJ2-1|many|TRBV7-8|TRBD2
TGTGCCAGCAGCTTAGCTAGACTAGCGGGAGTTAATGAGCAGTTCTTC
CASSLARLAGVNEQFF
>TRBJ1-4|few|TRBV29-1|-
TGCAGCGTTGGGGAACAACCTAATGAAAAACTGTTTTTT
CSVGEQPNEKLFF
>TRBJ1-1|-|TRBV20-1|-
TGCAGTGCCCCTAGGAACACTGAAGCTTTCTTT
CSAPRNTEAFF
>TRBJ1-4|few|TRBV12-3/TRBV12-4|TRBD1
TGTGCCAGCAGTCCCTGGACAGGGAGGTATGCTAATGAAAAACTGTTTTTT
CASSPWTGRYANEKLFF
>TRBJ2-5|few|TRBV15|-
TGTGCCACCAGCAGAGATTCTAATCGTGGGGGACTGACCCAGTACTTC
CATSRDSNRGGLTQYF